This is a list of T cell receptor beta chains from one sample in a study of shared clonotypes between healthy human individuals. Some clones are missing from TCRdb's copy, which holds only in-frame ones; the method was immunoSEQ multiplex PCR. The sample consists of more than 550,000 clones, over 55% of them appearing once. Input material: memory CD4+ T cells sorted from blood. These TCRs come from a woman aged 25 to 39 in good health. The CDR3 runs from the conserved cysteine through the conserved F or W. D genes are given only for firm matches. Size tells how often a clone was seen (once, few, many) or the class of an expanded clone, and some rows leave it out.

once	.	TRBV7-9	TRBJ2-7	CASSLETGREQYF	TGTGCCAGCAGCTTAGAGACTGGCCGGGAGCAGTACTTC
.	TRBD2	TRBV5-8	TRBJ2-1	CASSLEGGSPYNEQFF	TGTGCCAGCAGCTTGGAGGGCGGGAGCCCCTACAATGAGCAGTTCTTC
.	.	TRBV5-4	TRBJ2-2	CASSLEPRGELFF	TGTGCCAGCAGCTTGGAGCCTAGGGGGGAGCTGTTTTTT
.	TRBD2	TRBV7-2	TRBJ2-7	CASSFSPAGGYEQYF	TGTGCCAGCAGCTTTTCTCCAGCGGGAGGCTACGAGCAGTACTTC
.	.	TRBV25-1	TRBJ2-5	CASRGSTGSETQYF	TGTGCCAGCCGTGGATCAACGGGGTCGGAGACCCAGTACTTC
.	.	TRBV19	TRBJ1-2	CASSLKPGRDPRGYTF	TGTGCCAGTAGTCTTAAACCGGGACGGGACCCGAGGGGCTACACCTTC
.	.	TRBV4-1	TRBJ2-3	CASSQVVRDLKRTDTQYF	TGCGCCAGCAGCCAAGTGGTCCGGGATCTAAAACGCACAGATACGCAGTATTTT
once	.	TRBV7-3	TRBJ2-2	CASSFSTGELFF	TGTGCCAGCAGCTTCAGTACTGGGGAGCTGTTTTTT
few	.	TRBV9	TRBJ2-7	CASSVSWETLYEQYF	TGTGCCAGCAGCGTATCCTGGGAAACTCTTTACGAGCAGTACTTC
.	TRBD1	TRBV28	TRBJ1-4	CASSKGAGSSNEKLFF	TGTGCCAGCAGTAAGGGGGCCGGCAGCTCAAATGAAAAACTGTTTTTT
.	.	TRBV4-2	TRBJ1-4	CASSQVSATNEKLFF	TGTGCCAGCAGCCAAGTTTCTGCAACTAATGAAAAACTGTTTTTT
.	TRBD2	TRBV27	TRBJ2-7	CASSFSSGMYEQYF	TGTGCCAGCAGTTTCAGTAGCGGGATGTACGAGCAGTACTTC
once	.	TRBV7-2	TRBJ1-6	CASSFFLSSYNSPLHF	TGTGCCAGCAGCTTTTTCCTGAGCTCCTATAATTCACCCCTCCACTTT
.	TRBD1	TRBV7-9	TRBJ1-2	CASSYAAGQRLGYTF	TGTGCCAGCAGTTACGCCGCGGGACAGCGTCTTGGCTACACCTTC
.	TRBD2	TRBV6-1	TRBJ2-1	CASSEGLAVTYNEQFF	TGTGCCAGCAGTGAAGGACTAGCGGTAACCTACAATGAGCAGTTCTTC
.	TRBD2	TRBV29-1	TRBJ2-1	CSVNGGRVNNEQFF	TGCAGCGTTAATGGCGGGAGGGTGAACAATGAGCAGTTCTTC
.	TRBD2	TRBV28	TRBJ2-7	CASSPSLAGGWFEQYF	TGTGCCAGCAGTCCCTCACTAGCGGGAGGTTGGTTCGAGCAGTACTTC
once	.	TRBV7-9	TRBJ2-5	CASSLRVGGGQETQYF	TGTGCCAGCAGCTTAAGGGTGGGAGGGGGCCAAGAGACCCAGTACTTC
many	TRBD2	TRBV5-1	TRBJ2-2	CASSLAAGGPLGAGELFF	TGCGCCAGCAGCTTGGCCGCGGGAGGGCCCCTAGGGGCCGGGGAGCTGTTTTTT
.	.	TRBV11-2	TRBJ2-2	CASSLDLTDTGELFF	TGTGCCAGCAGCTTAGATCTAACGGACACCGGGGAGCTGTTTTTT
many	.	TRBV10-1	TRBJ2-2	CASSALANTGELFF	TGCGCCAGCAGCGCGCTAGCGAACACCGGGGAGCTGTTTTTT
few	TRBD1	TRBV19	TRBJ2-3	CASSINRGVADTQYF	TGTGCCAGTAGTATCAACAGGGGGGTCGCAGATACGCAGTATTTT
.	.	TRBV2	TRBJ2-5	CASSEASIGRNF	TGTGCCAGCAGTGAAGCAAGTATAGGGAGGAACTTC
.	.	TRBV9	TRBJ2-1	CASSVKGDWDNEQFF	TGTGCCAGCAGCGTAAAGGGGGATTGGGACAATGAGCAGTTCTTC
few	.	TRBV30	TRBJ1-1	CAWSPGRVGTEAFF	TGTGCCTGGAGCCCCGGCAGGGTAGGAACTGAAGCTTTCTTT
.	.	TRBV5-1	TRBJ2-5	CASSRTKGPETQYF	TGCGCCAGCAGCCGGACCAAGGGGCCAGAGACCCAGTACTTC
.	TRBD2	TRBV5-4	TRBJ2-7	CASSEAGLRGEQYF	TGTGCCAGCAGCGAGGCGGGACTAAGAGGAGAGCAGTACTTC
once	.	TRBV29-1	TRBJ1-1	CSVDPRPGQVEAFF	TGCAGCGTTGACCCCAGGCCGGGGCAGGTTGAAGCTTTCTTT
.	TRBD2	TRBV5-1	TRBJ2-1	CASSIAGPAYNEQFF	TGCGCCAGCTCAATAGCGGGCCCAGCCTACAATGAGCAGTTCTTC
once	TRBD2	TRBV19	TRBJ2-4	CASSTGGPGIQYF	TGTGCCAGTAGTACGGGAGGGCCCGGCATTCAGTACTTC
.	.	TRBV6-1	TRBJ2-7	CASTEAGTLFYEQYF	TGTGCCAGCACTGAGGCAGGGACACTGTTTTACGAGCAGTACTTC
.	.	TRBV2	TRBJ2-5	CASSEAAAVQYF	TGTGCCAGCAGTGAAGCCGCGGCGGTGCAGTACTTC
.	TRBD1	TRBV12-5	TRBJ2-1	CASVLEYGTGVNEQFF	TGTGCTAGTGTCCTAGAATACGGGACAGGGGTAAATGAGCAGTTCTTC